This is a list of T cell receptor beta chains from one sample in a study of cytomegalovirus exposure and HLA in healthy donors. Using immunoSEQ multiplex PCR, the repertoire was profiled, and TCRdb retains in-frame clones only, with some absent. The table shows more than 110,000 clones, with 65% to 85% occurring only once. Sequenced: PBMCs. Source of these receptors: a man aged 18 to 29 in good health and CMV-seronegative. The CDR3 runs from the conserved cysteine through the conserved F or W. D genes are given only for firm matches. Some rows have no size entry. The others give once, few or many, or a class for an expanded clone.

j_call: TRBJ2-6
v_call: TRBV9
clone_size: -
d_call: -
cdr3_aa: CASSSEVNSGANVLTF
cdr3_nt: TGTGCCAGCAGCTCCGAGGTCAACTCTGGGGCCAACGTCCTGACTTTC

j_call: TRBJ1-1
v_call: TRBV7-9
clone_size: -
d_call: -
cdr3_aa: CASSFLGVARNTEAFF
cdr3_nt: TGTGCCAGCAGCTTCCTCGGGGTGGCGCGGAACACTGAAGCTTTCTTT

j_call: TRBJ1-1
v_call: TRBV2
clone_size: -
d_call: -
cdr3_aa: CASRGWGTPNTEAFF
cdr3_nt: TGTGCCAGCAGGGGTTGGGGGACTCCGAACACTGAAGCTTTCTTT

j_call: TRBJ1-1
v_call: TRBV6-5
clone_size: few
d_call: -
cdr3_aa: CASSYRGAEAFF
cdr3_nt: TGTGCCAGCAGTTACCGGGGGGCTGAAGCTTTCTTT

j_call: TRBJ1-4
v_call: TRBV4-1
clone_size: -
d_call: -
cdr3_aa: CASSLRLGPKPFF
cdr3_nt: TGCGCCAGCAGCCTAAGGTTGGGCCCTAAGCCGTTTTTT

j_call: TRBJ1-1
v_call: TRBV4-2
clone_size: -
d_call: -
cdr3_aa: CASSHINTEAFF
cdr3_nt: TGTGCCAGCAGCCATATCAACACTGAAGCTTTCTTT

j_call: TRBJ1-2
v_call: TRBV11-1
clone_size: once
d_call: -
cdr3_aa: CASSLADTIYGYTF
cdr3_nt: TGTGCCAGCAGCCTAGCAGACACGATCTATGGCTACACCTTC

j_call: TRBJ1-1
v_call: TRBV2
clone_size: -
d_call: TRBD1
cdr3_aa: CASTPEGQGATWAFF
cdr3_nt: TGTGCCAGCACCCCCGAAGGACAGGGGGCAACATGGGCTTTCTTT

j_call: TRBJ1-1
v_call: TRBV9
clone_size: -
d_call: -
cdr3_aa: CASSAKRGSEAFF
cdr3_nt: TGTGCCAGCAGCGCCAAACGCGGAAGCGAAGCTTTCTTT

j_call: TRBJ2-6
v_call: TRBV7-3
clone_size: -
d_call: TRBD1
cdr3_aa: CASSLSPGQGHSGANVLTF
cdr3_nt: TGTGCCAGCAGCTTAAGTCCGGGACAGGGGCACTCTGGGGCCAACGTCCTGACTTTC

j_call: TRBJ2-1
v_call: TRBV6-4
clone_size: few
d_call: TRBD2
cdr3_aa: CASSVSGGPYNEQFF
cdr3_nt: TGTGCCAGCAGTGTGAGCGGGGGACCTTACAATGAGCAGTTCTTC

j_call: TRBJ2-7
v_call: TRBV7-2
clone_size: -
d_call: -
cdr3_aa: CASNYGRETSYEQYF
cdr3_nt: TGTGCCAGCAACTACGGCAGAGAGACTTCCTACGAGCAGTACTTC